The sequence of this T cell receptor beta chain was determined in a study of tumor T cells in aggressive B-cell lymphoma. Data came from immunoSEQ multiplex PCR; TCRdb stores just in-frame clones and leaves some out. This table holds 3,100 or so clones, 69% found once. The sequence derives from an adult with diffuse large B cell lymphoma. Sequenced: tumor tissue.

CDR3 amino acids: CAWSLGLAGGVETQYF. CDR3 nucleotides: TGTGCCTGGAGTCTCGGACTAGCGGGAGGTGTAGAGACCCAGTACTTC. V gene TRBV30 combines with J gene TRBJ2-5; 14 bases fit TRBD2. Germline V gene data show CDR1 as GTSNPN and CDR2 as SVGIG (reference sequence). V lost 2 bases to trimming and J lost 4 bases; unmatched junction nucleotides: 6. The CDR3 sequence is 16 residues long.